This paragraph covers one TCR beta chain sequence. Per the germline V gene, CDR1 is MNHEY and CDR2 is SMNVEV (reference sequence). The V gene end was trimmed by 4 bases and the J gene end by 3 bases; junction bases not matched to a gene: 15. The CDR3 is made up of 18 amino acids. This sample was taken from a study of T cell changes during pregnancy in multiple sclerosis. Here immunoSEQ multiplex PCR was the method, and the copy in TCRdb shows in-frame clones only, minus some. The repertoire holds about 92,000 clones, with around 93% as singletons. This sequence was found in a female donor with multiple sclerosis, enrolled in a pregnancy study. The J gene is TRBJ2-1, the V gene TRBV27, with 7 nucleotides matching TRBD1. Sequences were derived from peripheral blood, sampled in the third trimester of pregnancy. CDR3 DNA: TGTGCCAGCAGTTCCGGCCACTTAGACAGGGTTGACTACAATGAGCAGTTCTTC. Translating gives CASSSGHLDRVDYNEQFF.